This T cell receptor (beta chain) was recovered during a study of PD-1 blockade in classical Hodgkin lymphoma. Study-level background: The study gave patients nivolumab 3 mg/kg intravenously every 2 weeks.

Every patient had relapsed following autologous stem cell transplantation, and cohorts differed in brentuximab vedotin exposure. This CDR3 has 18 residues. Germline V lookup: CDR1 LNHDA, CDR2 SQIVND (reference sequence). Trimming took off 5 bases at V and 0 bases at J, with 22 bases between the two ends. Sequencing used immunoSEQ multiplex PCR; TCRdb keeps in-frame clones, though not all of them. In the table there are about 85,000 clones, around 90% of which are singletons. Whole-study results and caveats: Reported baseline diversity: healthy donors highest, relapsed/refractory patients lowest. By cycle point C4D1, TCR diversity had risen significantly in CD4+ cells (but not CD8+ cells).

To note about this clone: Its antigen is unknown.

The chain has TRBV19 and TRBJ1-1, with a weak D call TRBD1 (5 bases). This TCR came from a human donor with classical Hodgkin lymphoma. The material sequenced was peripheral blood mononuclear cells (PBMCs), taken before the second cycle of nivolumab. CDR3 nucleotides: TGTGCCAGTAGTTTTTGGTTTGTGCAGGGTAGAATGAACACTGAAGCTTTCTTT. The encoded protein is CASSFWFVQGRMNTEAFF.